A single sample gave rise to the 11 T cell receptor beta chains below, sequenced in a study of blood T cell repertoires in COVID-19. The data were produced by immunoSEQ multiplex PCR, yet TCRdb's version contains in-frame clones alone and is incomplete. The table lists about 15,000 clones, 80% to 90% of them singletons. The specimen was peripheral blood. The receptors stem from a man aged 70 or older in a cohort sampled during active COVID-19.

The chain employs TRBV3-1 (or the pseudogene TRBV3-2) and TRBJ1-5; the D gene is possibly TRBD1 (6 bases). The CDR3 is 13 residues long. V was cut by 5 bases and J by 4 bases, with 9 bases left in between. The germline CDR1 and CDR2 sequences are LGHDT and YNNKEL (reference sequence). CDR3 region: CASSYTGNQPQHF. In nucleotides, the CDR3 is TGTGCCAGCAGCTATACAGGGAATCAGCCCCAGCATTTT.

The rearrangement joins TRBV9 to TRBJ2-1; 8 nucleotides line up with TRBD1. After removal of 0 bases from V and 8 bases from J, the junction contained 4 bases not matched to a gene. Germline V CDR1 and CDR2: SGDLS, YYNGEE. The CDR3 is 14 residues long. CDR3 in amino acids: CASSVVGQGYEQFF. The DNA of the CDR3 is TGTGCCAGCAGCGTAGTTGGACAGGGCTATGAGCAGTTCTTC.

CDR3 region: CASSSQRTDTDTQYF. CDR3 bases: TGTGCCAGCAGCTCCCAGCGGACTGACACAGATACGCAGTATTTT. The chain is built from TRBV28 and TRBJ2-3, with D tentatively TRBD2 (5 bases). Germline lookup yields CDR1 MDHEN and CDR2 SYDVKM. The CDR3 consists of 15 residues. V was trimmed by 6 bases and J by 2 bases, leaving 15 bases between them.

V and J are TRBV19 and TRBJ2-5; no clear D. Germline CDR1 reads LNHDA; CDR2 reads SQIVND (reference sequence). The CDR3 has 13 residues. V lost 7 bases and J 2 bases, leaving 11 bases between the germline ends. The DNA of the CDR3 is TGTGCCAGTACCTCATTAGAACAAGAGACCCAGTACTTC. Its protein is CASTSLEQETQYF.

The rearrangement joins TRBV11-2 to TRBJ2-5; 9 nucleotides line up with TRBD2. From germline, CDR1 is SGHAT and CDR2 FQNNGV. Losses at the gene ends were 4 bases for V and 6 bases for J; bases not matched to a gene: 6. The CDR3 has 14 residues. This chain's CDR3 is CASSSGTSRKTQYF. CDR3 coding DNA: TGTGCCAGCAGCTCGGGGACTAGCAGGAAGACCCAGTACTTC.

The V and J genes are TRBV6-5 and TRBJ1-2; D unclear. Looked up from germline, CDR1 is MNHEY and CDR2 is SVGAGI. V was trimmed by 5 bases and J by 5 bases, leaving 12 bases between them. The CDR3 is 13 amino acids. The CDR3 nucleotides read TGTGCCAGCAGTCCCGGCGGGGATTATGGCTACACCTTC. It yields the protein CASSPGGDYGYTF.

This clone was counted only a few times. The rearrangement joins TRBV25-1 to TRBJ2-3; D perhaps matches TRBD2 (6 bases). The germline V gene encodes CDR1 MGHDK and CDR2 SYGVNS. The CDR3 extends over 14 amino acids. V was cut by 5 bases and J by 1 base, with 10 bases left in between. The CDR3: CASSTGVGTDTQYF. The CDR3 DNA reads TGTGCCAGCAGTACGGGGGTCGGCACAGATACGCAGTATTTT.

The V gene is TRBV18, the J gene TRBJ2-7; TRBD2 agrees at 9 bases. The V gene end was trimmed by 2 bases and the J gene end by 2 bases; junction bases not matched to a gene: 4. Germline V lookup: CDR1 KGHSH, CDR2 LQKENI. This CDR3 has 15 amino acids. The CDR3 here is CASSPGREGPYEQYF. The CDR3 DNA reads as TGTGCCAGCTCACCAGGGCGGGAGGGCCCCTACGAGCAGTACTTC.

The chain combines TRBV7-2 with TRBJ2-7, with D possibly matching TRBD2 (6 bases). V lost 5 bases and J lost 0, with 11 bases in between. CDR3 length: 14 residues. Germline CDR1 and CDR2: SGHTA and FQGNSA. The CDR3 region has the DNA TGTGCCAGCAGCCCCGGCGGGGTCTCCTACGAGCAGTACTTC. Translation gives CASSPGGVSYEQYF.

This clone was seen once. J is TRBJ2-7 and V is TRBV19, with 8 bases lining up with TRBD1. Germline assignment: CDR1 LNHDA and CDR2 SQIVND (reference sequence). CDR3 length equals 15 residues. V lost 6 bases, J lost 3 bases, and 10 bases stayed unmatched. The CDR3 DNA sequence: TGTGCCAGTAGCGAGGGGGCAGGGGGCGTCTACGAGCAGTACTTC. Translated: CASSEGAGGVYEQYF.

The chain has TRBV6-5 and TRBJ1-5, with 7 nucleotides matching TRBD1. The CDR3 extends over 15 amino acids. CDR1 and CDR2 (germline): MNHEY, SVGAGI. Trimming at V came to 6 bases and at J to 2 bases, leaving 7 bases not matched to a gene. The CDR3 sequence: CASRRDRAGNQPQHF. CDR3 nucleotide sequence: TGTGCCAGCAGAAGAGACAGGGCTGGCAATCAGCCCCAGCATTTT.